Sample share makes the clone carrying this TCR beta chain medium-sized. This CDR3 spans 12 amino acids. Germline V gene data show CDR1 as MNHNS and CDR2 as SASEGT. V was clipped by 8 bases and J by 0 bases, with 5 bases between them. The data were obtained in a study of cytomegalovirus exposure and HLA in healthy donors. PCR primers comprised 60 Vbeta and 13 Jbeta primers. Generated by immunoSEQ multiplex PCR, the TCRdb table keeps only in-frame clones and is missing some. Of 100,000 to 150,000 clones in the sample, 75% to 85% were seen once. The sample was PBMCs. The chain is built from TRBV6-1 and TRBJ1-3, with D unresolved. The TCR was taken from a man aged 25-45 years in good health and CMV-seropositive. The CDR3 DNA reads as TGTGCCAGCCACAGCTCTGGAAACACCATATATTTT. It yields the protein CASHSSGNTIYF.